This is a list of T cell receptor beta chains from one sample in a study of T-cell reconstitution after alpha-beta-depleted transplantation in children. TCRdb re-called the PCR reads with MiXCR, one entry per CDR3 protein. Seen here are fewer than 550,000 distinct CDR3 sequences, 9.5% to 12% observed once, and the top ten hold about 15%. The sample here was PBMCs, mostly from graft donor cells, taken 180 days after TCRalphabeta/CD19-depleted stem cell transplant. The origin of the receptors is a female patient between 2 and 10 years old who had a stem cell transplant for aplastic anemia, so the T cells may come from the graft donor. CDR3s include the opening cysteine and the closing phenylalanine or tryptophan. D genes are given only for firm matches. The size field is filled for only some rows; it gives once, few, many or a size class.

cdr3_aa: CAISDPGTSPNEQFF
cdr3_nt: TGTGCCATCAGTGACCCTGGGACTAGCCCCAATGAGCAGTTCTTC
j_call: TRBJ2-1
v_call: TRBV10-3
d_call: TRBD2
clone_size: many

cdr3_aa: CASSARLARNTGELFF
cdr3_nt: TGTGCCAGCAGTGCTCGACTAGCGAGGAACACCGGGGAGCTGTTTTTT
j_call: TRBJ2-2
v_call: TRBV9
d_call: TRBD2
clone_size: few

cdr3_aa: CSARGLGSNEQFF
cdr3_nt: TGCAGTGCTAGAGGGCTAGGCAGCAATGAGCAGTTCTTC
j_call: TRBJ2-1
v_call: TRBV20-1
d_call: .
clone_size: few

cdr3_aa: CASSPRDRGGAFF
cdr3_nt: TGTGCCAGTAGTCCACGGGACAGGGGAGGAGCTTTCTTT
j_call: TRBJ1-1
v_call: TRBV19
d_call: TRBD1
clone_size: .

cdr3_aa: CSASKGTGMNEQYF
cdr3_nt: TGCAGTGCTAGTAAGGGGACAGGGATGAACGAGCAGTACTTC
j_call: TRBJ2-7
v_call: TRBV20-1
d_call: TRBD1
clone_size: few

cdr3_aa: CSVSNRDTNQPQHF
cdr3_nt: TGCAGCGTCTCCAACCGGGACACCAATCAGCCCCAGCATTTT
j_call: TRBJ1-5
v_call: TRBV29-1
d_call: .
clone_size: .

cdr3_aa: CASSFGLWGTGKRLQPQHF
cdr3_nt: TGTGCCAGCAGTTTCGGGCTGTGGGGGACTGGGAAGCGGCTTCAGCCCCAGCATTTT
j_call: TRBJ1-5
v_call: TRBV12-3/TRBV12-4
d_call: .
clone_size: few

cdr3_aa: CASSLQGADYEQYF
cdr3_nt: TGTGCCAGCAGTTTACAAGGGGCCGACTACGAGCAGTACTTC
j_call: TRBJ2-7
v_call: TRBV12-3/TRBV12-4
d_call: .
clone_size: many

cdr3_aa: CASSPGTSRSGELFF
cdr3_nt: TGTGCCAGCAGCCCCGGGACTAGCCGTTCCGGGGAGCTGTTTTTT
j_call: TRBJ2-2
v_call: TRBV9
d_call: TRBD2
clone_size: .

cdr3_aa: CASSQIANEKLFF
cdr3_nt: TGCGCCAGCAGCCAAATCGCCAATGAAAAACTGTTTTTT
j_call: TRBJ1-4
v_call: TRBV4-1
d_call: .
clone_size: .

cdr3_aa: CASSQGTSGTWGEQFF
cdr3_nt: TGCGCCAGCAGCCAAGGGACTAGCGGGACCTGGGGTGAGCAGTTCTTC
j_call: TRBJ2-1
v_call: TRBV4-3
d_call: TRBD2
clone_size: few

cdr3_aa: CASSQDPAYGELFF
cdr3_nt: TGCGCCAGCAGCCAAGACCCAGCGTACGGGGAGCTGTTTTTT
j_call: TRBJ2-2
v_call: TRBV4-3
d_call: .
clone_size: few

cdr3_aa: CAWSVAGAGEQFF
cdr3_nt: TGTGCCTGGAGTGTGGCAGGGGCAGGTGAGCAGTTCTTC
j_call: TRBJ2-1
v_call: TRBV30
d_call: .
clone_size: .

cdr3_aa: CASSQPGLAGGRGGELFF
cdr3_nt: TGTGCCAGCAGCCAACCGGGACTAGCGGGAGGGCGCGGCGGGGAGCTGTTTTTT
j_call: TRBJ2-2
v_call: TRBV14
d_call: TRBD2
clone_size: few

cdr3_aa: CASSVGASGTTDTQYF
cdr3_nt: TGTGCCAGCAGCGTAGGGGCTAGCGGGACCACAGATACGCAGTATTTT
j_call: TRBJ2-3
v_call: TRBV9
d_call: TRBD2
clone_size: few

cdr3_aa: CASSLLGVEQYF
cdr3_nt: TGTGCCAGCAGCCTGTTAGGGGTCGAGCAGTACTTC
j_call: TRBJ2-7
v_call: TRBV7-2
d_call: .
clone_size: few

cdr3_aa: CTRLAGETQYF
cdr3_nt: TGTACCAGACTAGCGGGAGAGACCCAGTACTTC
j_call: TRBJ2-5
v_call: TRBV12-3/TRBV12-4
d_call: TRBD2
clone_size: many

cdr3_aa: CASSERGKLETQYF
cdr3_nt: TGTGCCAGCAGTGAGCGAGGGAAGTTGGAGACCCAGTACTTC
j_call: TRBJ2-5
v_call: TRBV12-3/TRBV12-4
d_call: .
clone_size: few

cdr3_aa: CASSQRGGEGCNEQYF
cdr3_nt: TGTGCCAGCAGTCAAAGGGGAGGGGAAGGGTGTAACGAGCAGTACTTC
j_call: TRBJ2-7
v_call: TRBV12-3/TRBV12-4
d_call: TRBD2
clone_size: many

cdr3_aa: CASSVADYPSGYTF
cdr3_nt: TGTGCCAGCAGCGTAGCGGACTATCCTTCAGGCTACACCTTC
j_call: TRBJ1-2
v_call: TRBV9
d_call: .
clone_size: .

cdr3_aa: CASSHEQRTGGYSPLHF
cdr3_nt: TGCGCCAGCAGTCACGAACAACGGACAGGGGGCTATTCACCCCTCCACTTT
j_call: TRBJ1-6
v_call: TRBV23-1
d_call: TRBD1
clone_size: .

cdr3_aa: CASSFETNTEAFF
cdr3_nt: TGTGCCAGCAGTTTCGAGACGAACACTGAAGCTTTCTTT
j_call: TRBJ1-1
v_call: TRBV12-3/TRBV12-4
d_call: .
clone_size: .

cdr3_aa: CASSLAATRGETQYF
cdr3_nt: TGCGCCAGCAGCTTGGCAGCGACTAGAGGAGAGACCCAGTACTTC
j_call: TRBJ2-5
v_call: TRBV5-1
d_call: .
clone_size: many

cdr3_aa: CASSVWTSLTPYEQYF
cdr3_nt: TGTGCCAGCAGCGTCTGGACTAGTCTGACACCCTACGAGCAGTACTTC
j_call: TRBJ2-7
v_call: TRBV14
d_call: TRBD2
clone_size: few

cdr3_aa: CASSRQADTQYF
cdr3_nt: TGTGCCAGCAGCCGACAGGCAGATACGCAGTATTTT
j_call: TRBJ2-3
v_call: TRBV12-3/TRBV12-4
d_call: .
clone_size: few

cdr3_aa: CASSPTRYFRDTRAYTEAFF
cdr3_nt: TGTGCCAGCAGTCCAACCCGTTACTTCCGGGACACCAGGGCGTACACTGAAGCTTTCTTT
j_call: TRBJ1-1
v_call: TRBV28
d_call: .
clone_size: few

cdr3_aa: CASSPRKAGAHEQYF
cdr3_nt: TGTGCCAGCAGTCCACGCAAGGCGGGAGCCCACGAGCAGTACTTC
j_call: TRBJ2-7
v_call: TRBV25-1
d_call: TRBD2
clone_size: few

cdr3_aa: CASRPTGGGETQYF
cdr3_nt: TGTGCCAGCAGACCCACAGGGGGCGGAGAGACCCAGTACTTC
j_call: TRBJ2-5
v_call: TRBV6-2/TRBV6-3
d_call: TRBD1
clone_size: many

cdr3_aa: CASSVDASTGRVDTEAFF
cdr3_nt: TGTGCCAGCAGCGTAGACGCTTCGACAGGGCGGGTAGACACTGAAGCTTTCTTT
j_call: TRBJ1-1
v_call: TRBV9
d_call: TRBD1
clone_size: .

cdr3_aa: CASSSPDRDLGEQFF
cdr3_nt: TGTGCCAGCAGCTCGCCTGACAGGGACCTCGGTGAGCAGTTCTTC
j_call: TRBJ2-1
v_call: TRBV5-5
d_call: TRBD1
clone_size: .

cdr3_aa: CASSQGYSRSYEQYF
cdr3_nt: TGCGCCAGCAGCCAGGGGTACAGTCGATCCTACGAGCAGTACTTC
j_call: TRBJ2-7
v_call: TRBV4-3
d_call: .
clone_size: .

cdr3_aa: CSARDQVPHYGYTF
cdr3_nt: TGCAGTGCTAGAGATCAGGTACCCCACTATGGCTACACCTTC
j_call: TRBJ1-2
v_call: TRBV20-1
d_call: .
clone_size: few

cdr3_aa: CASSAGLKETQYF
cdr3_nt: TGCGCCAGCAGCGCCGGACTCAAAGAGACCCAGTACTTC
j_call: TRBJ2-5
v_call: TRBV5-1
d_call: .
clone_size: .

cdr3_aa: CASSLDGRWSQYF
cdr3_nt: TGTGCCAGCAGCTTAGATGGTCGTTGGAGCCAGTACTTC
j_call: TRBJ2-5
v_call: TRBV7-6
d_call: .
clone_size: .

cdr3_aa: CASSWGAGENTEAFF
cdr3_nt: TGCGCCAGCAGTTGGGGGGCAGGAGAGAACACTGAAGCTTTCTTT
j_call: TRBJ1-1
v_call: TRBV5-1
d_call: .
clone_size: .

cdr3_aa: CASRGDGDTEAFF
cdr3_nt: TGTGCCAGTAGGGGGGATGGCGACACTGAAGCTTTCTTT
j_call: TRBJ1-1
v_call: TRBV19
d_call: .
clone_size: .

cdr3_aa: CASSVLESTEQFF
cdr3_nt: TGTGCCAGCAGTGTTTTGGAGTCTACTGAGCAGTTCTTC
j_call: TRBJ2-1
v_call: TRBV2
d_call: .
clone_size: .

cdr3_aa: CSAREGPQIVGTEAFF
cdr3_nt: TGCAGTGCTAGAGAGGGACCGCAGATTGTGGGCACTGAAGCTTTCTTT
j_call: TRBJ1-1
v_call: TRBV20-1
d_call: .
clone_size: few

cdr3_aa: CASSLVTGPQGDTQYF
cdr3_nt: TGTGCCAGCAGCTTAGTTACAGGACCCCAGGGGGATACGCAGTATTTT
j_call: TRBJ2-3
v_call: TRBV7-2
d_call: .
clone_size: few